This TCR beta chain was captured in a study of human T cells and chemical hapten exposure. Study at large: Patch tests of 0.01% DPC on the upper back were read at 6 days. Women made up most patients, who had alopecia areata, totalis or universalis. Overall study results and limits: There was no change with DPC sensitization in TCRs above 1 in 1000 frequency.

Treatment here: therapeutic diphenylcyclopropenone sensitization with weekly scalp DPC. The authors extracted total RNA from unfractionated whole blood. As the library was built, unique molecular identifiers were attached to individual cDNA molecules. TCRdb processed the reads anew with MiXCR; each CDR3 protein has one entry. The data contain 3,000 to 4,000 distinct CDR3 sequences, more than 40% of them singletons. The CDR3 loop spans 16 amino acids. The germline V gene encodes CDR1 SGHVS and CDR2 FNYEAQ. The trim removed 5 bases at V and 0 bases at J, leaving 7 bases unmatched. With respect to this clonotype: No antigen is known for it.

This TCR came from an adult with alopecia areata. Some clones in this sample may be carry-over from other donors' samples. This table probably holds off-target reads from a library built for another chain. The chain couples TRBV7-6 to TRBJ2-3, with 8 bases lining up with TRBD2. The sample here was whole blood, taken before DPC sensitization or 2, 6, or about 24 weeks after (not recorded which). The CDR3 DNA follows: TGTGCCAGCAGCCCGATAGCGGGAATTAGCACAGATACGCAGTATTTT. It codes for CASSPIAGISTDTQYF. Full variable domain (outside the CDR3, taken from reference TRBV7-6 and TRBJ2-3): GAGVSQSPRYKVTKRGQDVALRCDPISGHVSLYWYRQALGQGPEFLTYFNYEAQQDKSGLPNDRFSAERPEGSISTLTIQRTEQRDSAMYRCASSPIAGISTDTQYFGPGTRLTVL.